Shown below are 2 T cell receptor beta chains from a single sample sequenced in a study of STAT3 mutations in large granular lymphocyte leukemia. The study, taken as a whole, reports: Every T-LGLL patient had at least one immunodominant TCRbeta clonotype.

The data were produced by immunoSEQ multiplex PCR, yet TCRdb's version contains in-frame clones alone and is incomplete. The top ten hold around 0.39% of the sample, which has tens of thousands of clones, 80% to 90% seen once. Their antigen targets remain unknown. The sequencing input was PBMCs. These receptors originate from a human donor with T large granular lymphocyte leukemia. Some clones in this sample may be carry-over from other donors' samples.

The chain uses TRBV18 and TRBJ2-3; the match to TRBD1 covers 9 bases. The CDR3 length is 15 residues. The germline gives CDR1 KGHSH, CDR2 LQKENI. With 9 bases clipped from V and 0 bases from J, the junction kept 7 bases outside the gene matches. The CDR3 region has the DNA TGTGCCAGTATACCCGGGACAGGGAGCACAGATACGCAGTATTTT. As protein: CASIPGTGSTDTQYF.

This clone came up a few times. CDR3 sequence: CASSGDPTGAKNIQYF. CDR3 nucleotide sequence: TGTGCCAGCAGTGGAGACCCAACTGGGGCCAAAAACATTCAGTACTTC. The rearrangement links TRBV2 to TRBJ2-4; D not resolved. This CDR3 region has 16 residues. V was clipped by 4 bases and J by 1 base, with 14 bases between them. Germline loops: CDR1 SNHLY, CDR2 FYNNEI.